Presented here are 2 T cell receptor beta chains from one specimen sequenced in a study of cytomegalovirus exposure and HLA in healthy donors. The primer mix had 60 Vbeta and 13 Jbeta primers. The repertoire was sequenced with immunoSEQ multiplex PCR; TCRdb's copy has only in-frame clones and lacks some. The sample has 90,000 to 130,000 clones, over 60% seen once. The sequenced sample was PBMCs. The receptors derive from a man under 40 in good health and CMV-seropositive.

This rearrangement joins TRBV7-9 to TRBJ2-1; D ambiguous. The length of the CDR3 is 12 residues. Trimming stripped 1 base from V and 16 bases from J, with 14 bases between. Looked up from germline, CDR1 is SEHNR and CDR2 is FQNEAQ (reference sequence). CDR3 nucleotides: TGTGCCAGCAGCTTAGTAGTGACGGAGCTATTCTTC. It yields the protein CASSLVVTELFF.

The genes are TRBV7-2 and TRBJ2-2, with D unresolved. Germline V gene lookup returns CDR1 SGHTA and CDR2 FQGNSA. The CDR3 totals 14 residues. Trimming took off 10 bases at V and 4 bases at J, with 16 bases between the two ends. CDR3 bases: TGTGCCATCTCAAACCCCGGGTTCACCGGGGAGCTGTTTTTT. The encoded protein is CAISNPGFTGELFF.